A selection of T cell receptor beta chains follows, all from one sample in a study of CD8 T cells in Susac syndrome. Via MiXCR, TCRdb re-called the immunoSEQ multiplex PCR reads, giving one row per CDR3 protein. Found here are 150,000 or so distinct CDR3 sequences, over 85% of them singletons; the top ten hold roughly 0.15%. The source material was CD4+ T cells from PBMCs. The receptors stem from a human donor in good health. The CDR3 runs from the conserved cysteine through the conserved F or W. The D gene is left open where the match is weak. Size values are once, few and many counts, or a class for expanded clones, and some rows have none.

v_call,d_call,clone_size,j_call,cdr3_nt,cdr3_aa
TRBV30,TRBD2,.,TRBJ2-1,TGTGCCTGGAGTGATAATCTAGCGGACAATGAGCAGTTCTTC,CAWSDNLADNEQFF
TRBV28,.,.,TRBJ2-1,TGTGCCAGCAGACCGACTTCCCTCTATGAGCAGTTCTTC,CASRPTSLYEQFF
TRBV19,.,.,TRBJ2-1,TGTGCCAGTAGCCACGAATCGGTCGAGCAGTTCTTC,CASSHESVEQFF
TRBV7-6,.,.,TRBJ2-5,TGTGCCAGCAGCTTATATCAGGGGCAAGAGACCCAGTACTTC,CASSLYQGQETQYF
TRBV25-1,.,once,TRBJ2-2,TGTGCCAGCAGTCCGACTACAGGGCCCAGGGAGCTGTTTTTT,CASSPTTGPRELFF
TRBV2,TRBD1,.,TRBJ2-7,TGTGCCAGCAGGGGGGGACAGGGTGGCGAGCAGTACTTC,CASRGGQGGEQYF
TRBV3-1,TRBD1,.,TRBJ2-2,TGTGCCAGCAGTCGAACAGGGGGCGCTGGGACCGGGGAGCTGTTTTTT,CASSRTGGAGTGELFF
TRBV5-4,.,.,TRBJ2-7,TGTGCCAGCAGCTTGGAAACAGGGTCGGCCTACGAGCAGTACTTC,CASSLETGSAYEQYF
TRBV6-2/TRBV6-3,TRBD1,once,TRBJ1-2,TGTGCCAGCAGACCGAGACAGGGCGGGAACTATGGCTACACCTTC,CASRPRQGGNYGYTF
TRBV7-9,TRBD2,.,TRBJ2-1,TGTGCCAGCAGCTTACCCCCTAGCGGGGGCTCCAGCTCCTACAATGAGCAGTTCTTC,CASSLPPSGGSSSYNEQFF
TRBV29-1,TRBD1,.,TRBJ1-2,TGCAGCGTCTCCGGGACAGGGGTTCTCCCGGATGGCTACACCTTC,CSVSGTGVLPDGYTF
TRBV3-1,.,.,TRBJ1-6,TGTGCCAGCAGCCAAGGCAGTGTCAATTCACCCCTCCACTTT,CASSQGSVNSPLHF
TRBV7-7,.,once,TRBJ2-7,TGTGCTAGCAGCCCCCACGGGAGTTCCGACGAGCAGTACTTC,CASSPHGSSDEQYF
TRBV20-1,.,.,TRBJ1-5,TGCAGTGCTACCGAGGGGGGGACATATACTCAGCCCCAGCATTTT,CSATEGGTYTQPQHF
TRBV3-1,TRBD2,.,TRBJ2-7,TGTGCCAGCAGCCTCGGAGGAGCGGGGGGCGAGCAGTACTTC,CASSLGGAGGEQYF
TRBV14,TRBD1,.,TRBJ1-6,TGTGCCAGCAGCCATGGGGACAGGGGTAATTCACCCCTCCACTTT,CASSHGDRGNSPLHF
TRBV20-1,.,.,TRBJ2-1,TGCAGTGCAGTCGGCGAAAACTCCAATGAGCAGTTCTTC,CSAVGENSNEQFF
TRBV12-3/TRBV12-4,TRBD1,.,TRBJ2-7,TGTGCCAGCAGCCAGGACAGGGGGGGCTACGAGCAGTACTTC,CASSQDRGGYEQYF
TRBV14,.,.,TRBJ2-1,TGTGCCAGCAGCCAGGGTCTAGGCTCCTACAATGAGCAGTTCTTC,CASSQGLGSYNEQFF
TRBV5-1,TRBD1,.,TRBJ2-7,TGCGCCAGCAGCGGAGGGGACAGGGGCTACGAGCAGTACTTC,CASSGGDRGYEQYF
TRBV7-9,TRBD1,.,TRBJ1-2,TGTGCCAGCAGCTTGTGGGACAGGGAGGCTTATGGCTACACCTTC,CASSLWDREAYGYTF
TRBV6-5,.,.,TRBJ1-5,TGTGCCAGCAGTTACAAGGGCAATCAGCCCCAGCATTTT,CASSYKGNQPQHF
TRBV4-3,TRBD2,.,TRBJ2-3,TGCGCCAGCAGCCCCGGGACTAGTTATTCAGATACGCAGTATTTT,CASSPGTSYSDTQYF
TRBV3-1,.,.,TRBJ1-2,TGTGCCAGCAGCCAAGGGTTAGTCTATGGCTACACCTTC,CASSQGLVYGYTF
TRBV6-2/TRBV6-3,.,.,TRBJ1-2,TGTGCCAGCAGTTACGGAGCAGGATCAGGCTACACCTTC,CASSYGAGSGYTF
TRBV18,.,.,TRBJ2-5,TGTGCCAGCTCACCACAGGGATACGAGACCCAGTACTTC,CASSPQGYETQYF
TRBV5-6,TRBD1,.,TRBJ1-1,TGTGCCAGCAGCTTGGCCTCGGGACAGGGGGCCGATTTCTTT,CASSLASGQGADFF
TRBV6-5,.,once,TRBJ2-2,TGTGCCAGCAGTTCCGTAGCCGGGGAGCTGTTTTTT,CASSSVAGELFF
TRBV28,.,.,TRBJ2-5,TGTGCCAGCGCCTTCAGGGCTCCGGAGACCCAGTACTTC,CASAFRAPETQYF
TRBV20-1,.,.,TRBJ2-1,TGCAGTGCGAAGGGCCGGGACGGTGAGCAGTTCTTC,CSAKGRDGEQFF
TRBV7-9,.,.,TRBJ1-6,TGTGCCAGCAGCCGACAGCTATCCGGTTCACCCCTCCACTTT,CASSRQLSGSPLHF
TRBV28,TRBD1,.,TRBJ1-2,TGTGCCAGCAGTCGCATGACAGGGGGCCATTATGGCTACACCTTC,CASSRMTGGHYGYTF
TRBV25-1,TRBD1,.,TRBJ2-3,TGTGCCAGCAGTGAAACCAGGGGGCCCACAGATACGCAGTATTTT,CASSETRGPTDTQYF
TRBV29-1,.,.,TRBJ1-1,TGCAGCGTTGAACAGGGACAAAACACTGAAGCTTTCTTT,CSVEQGQNTEAFF
TRBV15,.,.,TRBJ2-1,TGTGCCACCGGCGGAGGCAGCCGTTTTAACAATGAGCAGTTCTTC,CATGGGSRFNNEQFF
TRBV30,.,.,TRBJ1-1,TGTGCCCGCCAGTCCCGAGGTACTGAAGCTTTCTTT,CARQSRGTEAFF
TRBV23-1,.,.,TRBJ2-7,TGCGCCAGCAGTCATTCCACCGGGACGGGGAGCTCCTACGAGCAGTACTTC,CASSHSTGTGSSYEQYF
TRBV4-1,.,.,TRBJ2-5,TGCGCCAGCAGACACCCCGGAGAGGCCCAGTACTTC,CASRHPGEAQYF
TRBV6-5,.,.,TRBJ2-2,TGTGCCAGCTGGCAGGGTAGGACCGGGGAGCTGTTTTTT,CASWQGRTGELFF
TRBV23-1,.,.,TRBJ1-2,TGCGCCAGCAGTCAATCGTTGGGACTGAACTATGGCTACACCTTC,CASSQSLGLNYGYTF
TRBV7-2,.,.,TRBJ2-3,TGTGCCAGCAGCCAAAGGGCCGATACGCAGTATTTT,CASSQRADTQYF
TRBV3-1,.,.,TRBJ1-2,TGTGCCAGCAGCCAAGCAGGGCTTGGCTACACCTTC,CASSQAGLGYTF
TRBV15,.,.,TRBJ2-7,TGTGCCACCAGCAAAGTCCGGTACGAGCAGTACTTC,CATSKVRYEQYF
TRBV7-3,.,.,TRBJ2-7,TGTGCCAGCAGCCCTAGCCTTGTCTCCCCCTACGAGCAGTACTTC,CASSPSLVSPYEQYF
TRBV20-1,.,.,TRBJ2-6,TGCAGTGCTAGGGTTGGGTCTGGGGCCAACGTCCTGACTTTC,CSARVGSGANVLTF
TRBV4-1,.,.,TRBJ1-6,TGCGCCAGCAGCCACCCCATGGGGAGCTCCTATAATTCACCCCTCCACTTT,CASSHPMGSSYNSPLHF
TRBV3-1,TRBD1,once,TRBJ2-3,TGTGCCAGCAGCCGGGACAGAGGCTCGGCATCGCAGTATTTT,CASSRDRGSASQYF
TRBV30,TRBD1,.,TRBJ1-1,TGTGCCTGGATCCCACAGGGGGGACCGAACACTGAAGCTTTCTTT,CAWIPQGGPNTEAFF
TRBV5-1,TRBD2,.,TRBJ2-7,TGCGCCAGCAGCTCGGGAGGGACGTACGAGCAGTACTTC,CASSSGGTYEQYF
TRBV6-2/TRBV6-3,TRBD1,.,TRBJ2-5,TGTGCCAGCAGTTACGGGGGGACAGGGCCCCAGTACTTC,CASSYGGTGPQYF
TRBV7-9,TRBD1,once,TRBJ2-1,TGTGCCAGCAACCGACAGGGGAATGAGCAGTTCTTC,CASNRQGNEQFF
TRBV2,TRBD1,.,TRBJ2-1,TGTGCCAGCAGGGTGGACAGGAACAATGAGCAGTTCTTC,CASRVDRNNEQFF
TRBV9,.,.,TRBJ1-2,TGTGCCAGCAGCCCCGCGTGGGCAATAGCTAACTATGGCTACACCTTC,CASSPAWAIANYGYTF
TRBV14,.,.,TRBJ2-1,TGTGCCAGCAGCGCAGGCGATGAGCAGTTCTTC,CASSAGDEQFF
TRBV15,.,once,TRBJ2-5,TGTGCCACCAGCAATATGGAGACCCAGTACTTC,CATSNMETQYF